This T cell receptor (beta chain) was sequenced for a study of T cell changes during pregnancy in multiple sclerosis (dated by TCRdb to about 2019). For context, the study as a whole: The study looked at changes in the T cell repertoire across pregnancy in women with multiple sclerosis.

Libraries came from the immunoSEQ multiplex PCR assay. TCRdb obtained this table from immuneACCESS and retained in-frame rearrangements with V and J assigned. These tables miss some clones; where compared with another copy, unresolved V genes account for less than half of the shortfall, and the remainder is unexplained. The sample contains tens of thousands of clones, around 92% of them found a single time. Approximately 1.2% of the sample is held by the ten biggest clonotypes. The CDR1 and CDR2 encoded by the germline V gene are LGHNA and YSLEER. Between the V and J ends, shortened by 4 bases and 0 bases respectively, the junction contains 9 bases. The CDR3 goes from the cysteine to the phenylalanine over 14 residues. Kept here is only the CDR3 DNA, which spans 42 bases and is read in frame from base 1. Details on this clone: Its antigen remains undetermined. No qualities accompany the bases; no much larger clone lies one base away.

The TCR sequence derives from a female donor with multiple sclerosis, enrolled in a pregnancy study. The sequenced material came from peripheral blood. Recombination linked TRBV4-3 to TRBJ1-1; confidence is insufficient to name the D gene. The base sequence is TGCGCCAGCAGCCTCGATCGGGTGAACACTGAAGCTTTCTTT. Its protein product is CASSLDRVNTEAFF.